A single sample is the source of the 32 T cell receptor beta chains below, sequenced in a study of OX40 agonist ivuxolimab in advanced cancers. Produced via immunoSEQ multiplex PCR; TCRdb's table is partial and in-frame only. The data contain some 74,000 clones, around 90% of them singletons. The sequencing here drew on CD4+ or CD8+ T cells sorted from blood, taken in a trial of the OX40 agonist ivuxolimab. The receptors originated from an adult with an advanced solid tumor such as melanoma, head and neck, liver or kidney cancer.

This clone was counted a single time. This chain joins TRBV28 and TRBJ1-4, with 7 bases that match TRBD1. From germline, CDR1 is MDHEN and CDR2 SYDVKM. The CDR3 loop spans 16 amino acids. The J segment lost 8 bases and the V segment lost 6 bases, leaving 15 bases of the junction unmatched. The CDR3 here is CASSLPGQELREKLFF. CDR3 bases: TGTGCCAGCAGCCTCCCCGGACAGGAGCTAAGGGAAAAACTGTTTTTT.

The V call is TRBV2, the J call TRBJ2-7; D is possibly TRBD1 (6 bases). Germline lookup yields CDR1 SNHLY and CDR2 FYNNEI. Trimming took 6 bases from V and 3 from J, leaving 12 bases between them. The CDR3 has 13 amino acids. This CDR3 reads CASRPGHNYEQYF. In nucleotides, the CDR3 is TGTGCCAGCAGGCCGGGACATAACTACGAGCAGTACTTC. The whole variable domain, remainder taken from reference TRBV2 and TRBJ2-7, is EPEVTQTPSHQVTQMGQEVILRCVPISNHLYFYWYRQILGQKVEFLVSFYNNEISEKSEIFDDQFSVERPDGSNFTLKIRSTKLEDSAMYFCASRPGHNYEQYFGPGTRLTVT.

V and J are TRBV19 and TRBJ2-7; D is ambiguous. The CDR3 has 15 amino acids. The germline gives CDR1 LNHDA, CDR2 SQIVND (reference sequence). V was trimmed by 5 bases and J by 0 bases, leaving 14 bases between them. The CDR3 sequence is CASSLSWASSYEQYF. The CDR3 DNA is TGTGCCAGTAGTCTATCGTGGGCCAGCTCCTACGAGCAGTACTTC. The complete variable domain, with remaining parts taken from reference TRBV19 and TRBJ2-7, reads DGGITQSPKYLFRKEGQNVTLSCEQNLNHDAMYWYRQDPGQGLRLIYYSQIVNDFQKGDIAEGYSVSREKKESFPLTVTSAQKNPTAFYLCASSLSWASSYEQYFGPGTRLTVT.

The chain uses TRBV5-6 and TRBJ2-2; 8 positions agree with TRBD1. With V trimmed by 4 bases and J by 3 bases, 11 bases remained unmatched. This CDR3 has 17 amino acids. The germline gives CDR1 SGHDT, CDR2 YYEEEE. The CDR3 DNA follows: TGTGCCAGCAGCCCGGGGACAGGATGGCCCGACACCGGGGAGCTGTTTTTT. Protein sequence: CASSPGTGWPDTGELFF.

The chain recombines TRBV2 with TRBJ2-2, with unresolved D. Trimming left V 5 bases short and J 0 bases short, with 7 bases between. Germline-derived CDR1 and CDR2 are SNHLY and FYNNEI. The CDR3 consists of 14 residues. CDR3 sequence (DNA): TGTGCCAGCAGTAAGGTCCCGAACACCGGGGAGCTGTTTTTT. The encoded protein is CASSKVPNTGELFF.

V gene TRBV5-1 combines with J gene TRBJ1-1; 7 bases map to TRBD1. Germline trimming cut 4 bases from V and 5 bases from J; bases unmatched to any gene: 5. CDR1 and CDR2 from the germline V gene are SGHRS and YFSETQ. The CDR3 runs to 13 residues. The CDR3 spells CASSQQGGTEAFF. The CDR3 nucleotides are TGCGCCAGCAGCCAGCAGGGGGGAACTGAAGCTTTCTTT.

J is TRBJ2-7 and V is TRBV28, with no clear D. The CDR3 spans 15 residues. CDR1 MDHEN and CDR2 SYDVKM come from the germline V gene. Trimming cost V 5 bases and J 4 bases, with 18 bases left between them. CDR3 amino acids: CASSDLLGLGYEQYF. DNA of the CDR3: TGTGCCAGCAGTGACCTCCTGGGCCTGGGGTACGAGCAGTACTTC.

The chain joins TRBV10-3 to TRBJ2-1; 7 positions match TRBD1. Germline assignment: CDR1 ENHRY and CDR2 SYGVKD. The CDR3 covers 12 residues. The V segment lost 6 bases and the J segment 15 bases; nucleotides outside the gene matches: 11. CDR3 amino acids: CAISLDRASLFF. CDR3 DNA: TGTGCCATCAGCCTCGACAGGGCAAGCTTGTTCTTC.

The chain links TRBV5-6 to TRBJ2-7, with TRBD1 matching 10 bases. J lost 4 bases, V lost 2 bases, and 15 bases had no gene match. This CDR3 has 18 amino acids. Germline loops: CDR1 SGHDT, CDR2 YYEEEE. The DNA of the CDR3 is TGTGCCAGCAGCTTATCTGTGGGACAGGGGTTTTTCGTGTACGAGCAGTACTTC. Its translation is CASSLSVGQGFFVYEQYF.

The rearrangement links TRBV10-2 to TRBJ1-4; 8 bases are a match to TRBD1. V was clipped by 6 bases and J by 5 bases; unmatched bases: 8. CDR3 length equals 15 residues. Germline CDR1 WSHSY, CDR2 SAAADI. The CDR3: CASRRTRDRNEKLFF. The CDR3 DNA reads TGCGCCAGCAGGCGTACCCGGGACAGGAATGAAAAACTGTTTTTT.

CDR3: CASRVTGSRGEQYF. Here the CDR3 DNA reads TGTGCCAGCAGGGTTACGGGTTCCCGGGGCGAGCAGTACTTC. This chain connects TRBV13 to TRBJ2-7; D might be TRBD2 (5 bases). CDR3 length equals 14 residues. CDR1 and CDR2 from the germline V gene are PRHDT and FYEKMQ (reference sequence). Trimming took off 6 bases at V and 6 bases at J, with 18 bases between the two ends. The full variable domain, its missing parts supplied by reference TRBV13 and TRBJ2-7, is AAGVIQSPRHLIKEKRETATLKCYPIPRHDTVYWYQQGPGQDPQFLISFYEKMQSDKGSIPDRFSAQQFSDYHSELNMSSLELGDSALYFCASRVTGSRGEQYFGPGTRLTVT.

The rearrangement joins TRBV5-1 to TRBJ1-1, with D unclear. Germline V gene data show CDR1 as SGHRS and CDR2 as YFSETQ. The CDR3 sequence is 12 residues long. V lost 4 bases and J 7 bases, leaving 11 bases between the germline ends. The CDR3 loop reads CASSKTVDEAFF. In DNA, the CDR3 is TGCGCCAGCAGCAAGACGGTGGATGAAGCTTTCTTT.

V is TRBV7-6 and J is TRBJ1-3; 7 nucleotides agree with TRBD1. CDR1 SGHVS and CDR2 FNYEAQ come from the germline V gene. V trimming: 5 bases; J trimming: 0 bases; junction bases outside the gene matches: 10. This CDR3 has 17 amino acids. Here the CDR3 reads CASSPEAGGASGNTIYF. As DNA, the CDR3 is TGTGCCAGCAGCCCAGAGGCAGGGGGAGCCTCTGGAAACACCATATATTTT. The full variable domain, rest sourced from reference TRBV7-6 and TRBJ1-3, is GAGVSQSPRYKVTKRGQDVALRCDPISGHVSLYWYRQALGQGPEFLTYFNYEAQQDKSGLPNDRFSAERPEGSISTLTIQRTEQRDSAMYRCASSPEAGGASGNTIYFGEGSWLTVV.

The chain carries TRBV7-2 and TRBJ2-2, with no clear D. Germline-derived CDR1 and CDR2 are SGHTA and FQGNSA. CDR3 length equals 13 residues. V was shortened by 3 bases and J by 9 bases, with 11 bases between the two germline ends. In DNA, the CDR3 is TGTGCCAGCAGCTTGCCGGGCCTTCGGGAGCTGTTTTTT. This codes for CASSLPGLRELFF.

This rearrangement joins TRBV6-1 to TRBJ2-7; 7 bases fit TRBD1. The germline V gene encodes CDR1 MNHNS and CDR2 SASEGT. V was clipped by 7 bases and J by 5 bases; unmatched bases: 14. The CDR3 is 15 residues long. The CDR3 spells CASIPFGTAAHEQYF. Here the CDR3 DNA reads TGTGCCAGCATCCCCTTTGGGACAGCAGCCCACGAGCAGTACTTC.

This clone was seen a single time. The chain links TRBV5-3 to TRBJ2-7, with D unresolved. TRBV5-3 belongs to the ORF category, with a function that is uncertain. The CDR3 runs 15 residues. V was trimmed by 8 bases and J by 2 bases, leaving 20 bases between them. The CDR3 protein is CASRYGRQFPYEQYF. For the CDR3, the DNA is TGTGCCAGCAGATATGGACGGCAATTCCCCTACGAGCAGTACTTC.

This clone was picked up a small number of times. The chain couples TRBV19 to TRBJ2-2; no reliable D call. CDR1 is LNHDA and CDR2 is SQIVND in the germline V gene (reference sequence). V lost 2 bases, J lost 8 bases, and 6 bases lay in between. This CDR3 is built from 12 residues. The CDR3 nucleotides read TGTGCCAGTAGTATAAGTTGGGGGGAGCTGTTTTTT. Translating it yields CASSISWGELFF.

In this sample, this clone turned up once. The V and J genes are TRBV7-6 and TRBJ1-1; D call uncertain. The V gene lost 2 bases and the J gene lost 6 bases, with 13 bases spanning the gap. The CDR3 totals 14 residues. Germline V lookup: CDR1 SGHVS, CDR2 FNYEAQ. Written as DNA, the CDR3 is TGTGCCAGCAGCTTAAACGAGGGAACACCTGAAGCTTTCTTT. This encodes CASSLNEGTPEAFF.

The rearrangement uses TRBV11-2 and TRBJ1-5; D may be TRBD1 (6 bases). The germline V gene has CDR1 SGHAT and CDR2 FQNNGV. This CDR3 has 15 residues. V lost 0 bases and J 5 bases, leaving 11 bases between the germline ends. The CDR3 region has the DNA TGTGCCAGCAGCTTAGATCCACAGGGATATCAGCCCCAGCATTTT. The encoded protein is CASSLDPQGYQPQHF.

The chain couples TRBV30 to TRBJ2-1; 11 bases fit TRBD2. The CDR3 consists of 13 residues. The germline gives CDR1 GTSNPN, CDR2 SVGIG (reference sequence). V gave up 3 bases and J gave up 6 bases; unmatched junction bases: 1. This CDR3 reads CAWRTSGTNEQFF. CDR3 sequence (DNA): TGTGCCTGGAGGACTAGCGGGACCAATGAGCAGTTCTTC.

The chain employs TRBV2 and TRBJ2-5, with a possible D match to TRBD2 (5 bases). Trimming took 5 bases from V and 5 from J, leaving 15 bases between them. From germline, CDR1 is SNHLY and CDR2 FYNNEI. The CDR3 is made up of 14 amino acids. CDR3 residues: CASSRPLGVETQYF. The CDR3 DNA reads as TGTGCCAGCAGTCGGCCCCTGGGAGTGGAGACCCAGTACTTC.

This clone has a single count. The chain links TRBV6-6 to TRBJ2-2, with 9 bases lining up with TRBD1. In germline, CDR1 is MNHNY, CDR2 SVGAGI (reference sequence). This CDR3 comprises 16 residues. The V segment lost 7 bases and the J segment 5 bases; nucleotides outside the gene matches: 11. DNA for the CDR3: TGTGCCAGCACTCCGGAGGGGACAGGGAGGACCGGGGAGCTGTTTTTT. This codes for CASTPEGTGRTGELFF.

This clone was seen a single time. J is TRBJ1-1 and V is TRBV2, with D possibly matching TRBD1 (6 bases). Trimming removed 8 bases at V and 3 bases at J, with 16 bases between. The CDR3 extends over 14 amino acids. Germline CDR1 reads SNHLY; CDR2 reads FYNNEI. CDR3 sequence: CASGAGVVDTEAFF. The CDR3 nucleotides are TGTGCCAGCGGCGCAGGGGTAGTGGACACTGAAGCTTTCTTT.

The CDR3 DNA sequence: TGTGCCAGCAGTTCCCGACAGGGCTCTGGAAACACCATATATTTT. This sequence encodes CASSSRQGSGNTIYF. The rearrangement uses TRBV6-6 and TRBJ1-3; 7 bases are a match to TRBD1. This CDR3 spans 15 amino acids. Germline V CDR1 and CDR2: MNHNY, SVGAGI (reference sequence). The V gene end was trimmed by 4 bases and the J gene end by 0 bases; junction bases not matched to a gene: 3.

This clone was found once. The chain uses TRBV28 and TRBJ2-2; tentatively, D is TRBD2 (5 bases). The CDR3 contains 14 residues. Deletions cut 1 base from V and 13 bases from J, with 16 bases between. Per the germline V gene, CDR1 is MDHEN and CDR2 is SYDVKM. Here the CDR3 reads CASSLYRSPEALFF. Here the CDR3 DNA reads TGTGCCAGCAGTTTATATCGGTCCCCGGAGGCGCTGTTTTTT. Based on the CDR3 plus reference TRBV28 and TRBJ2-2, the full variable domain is DVKVTQSSRYLVKRTGEKVFLECVQDMDHENMFWYRQDPGLGLRLIYFSYDVKMKEKGDIPEGYSVSREKKERFSLILESASTNQTSMYLCASSLYRSPEALFFGEGSRLTVL.

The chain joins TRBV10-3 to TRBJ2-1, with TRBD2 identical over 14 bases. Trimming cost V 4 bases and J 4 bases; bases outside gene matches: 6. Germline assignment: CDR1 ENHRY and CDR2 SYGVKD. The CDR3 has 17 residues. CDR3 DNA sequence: TGTGCCATCAGTGGACTAGCGGGAGGGGGTAATTACAATGAGCAGTTCTTC. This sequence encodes CAISGLAGGGNYNEQFF.

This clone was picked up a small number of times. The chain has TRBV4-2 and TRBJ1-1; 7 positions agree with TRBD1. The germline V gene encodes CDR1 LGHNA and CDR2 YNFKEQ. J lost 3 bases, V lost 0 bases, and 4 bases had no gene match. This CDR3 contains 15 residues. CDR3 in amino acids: CASSQDVRGDTEAFF. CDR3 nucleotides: TGTGCCAGCAGCCAAGATGTCAGGGGGGACACTGAAGCTTTCTTT.

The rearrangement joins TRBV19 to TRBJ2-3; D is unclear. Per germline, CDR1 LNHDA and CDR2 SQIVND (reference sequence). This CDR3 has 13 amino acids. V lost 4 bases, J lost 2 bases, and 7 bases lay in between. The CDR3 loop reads CASSKTTTDTQYF. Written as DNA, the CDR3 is TGTGCCAGTAGTAAAACCACCACAGATACGCAGTATTTT.

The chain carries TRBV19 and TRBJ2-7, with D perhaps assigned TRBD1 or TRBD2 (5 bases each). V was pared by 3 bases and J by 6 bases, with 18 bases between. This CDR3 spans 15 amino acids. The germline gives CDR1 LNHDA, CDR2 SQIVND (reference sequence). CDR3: CASSIRGPDAGEQYF. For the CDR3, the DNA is TGTGCCAGTAGTATTCGGGGACCGGATGCGGGCGAGCAGTACTTC. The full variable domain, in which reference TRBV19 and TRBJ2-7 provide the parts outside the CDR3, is DGGITQSPKYLFRKEGQNVTLSCEQNLNHDAMYWYRQDPGQGLRLIYYSQIVNDFQKGDIAEGYSVSREKKESFPLTVTSAQKNPTAFYLCASSIRGPDAGEQYFGPGTRLTVT.

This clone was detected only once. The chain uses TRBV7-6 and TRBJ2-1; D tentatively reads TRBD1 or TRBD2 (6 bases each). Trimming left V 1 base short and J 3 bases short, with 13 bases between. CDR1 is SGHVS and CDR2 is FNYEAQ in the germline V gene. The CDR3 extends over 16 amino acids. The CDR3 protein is CASSLGGGTSYNEQFF. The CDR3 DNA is TGTGCCAGCAGCTTAGGAGGCGGGACAAGCTACAATGAGCAGTTCTTC.

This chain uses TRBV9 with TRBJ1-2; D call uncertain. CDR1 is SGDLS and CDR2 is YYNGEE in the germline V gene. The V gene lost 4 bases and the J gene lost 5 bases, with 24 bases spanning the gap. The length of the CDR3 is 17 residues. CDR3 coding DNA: TGTGCCAGCAGCCCTCAAAGCTGGGTACCGCTCGGATATGGCTACACCTTC. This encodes CASSPQSWVPLGYGYTF.

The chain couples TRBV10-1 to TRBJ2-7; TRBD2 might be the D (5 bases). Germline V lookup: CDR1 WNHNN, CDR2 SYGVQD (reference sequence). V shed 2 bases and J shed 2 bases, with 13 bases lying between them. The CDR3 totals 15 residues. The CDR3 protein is CASSEGLGRTYEQYF. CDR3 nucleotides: TGCGCCAGCAGTGAGGGACTGGGCCGAACCTACGAGCAGTACTTC.